This T cell receptor (beta chain) was observed in a study of blood T cell repertoires in COVID-19. This table comes from immunoSEQ multiplex PCR, and its TCRdb copy is limited to in-frame clones, with some not included. The sample holds 110,000 or so clones, roughly 84% seen once. The TCR sequence derives from a man aged 35 to 55 with acute or convalescent COVID-19. Source material: peripheral blood.

CDR3 sequence: CASSPSGGMGNEKLFF. The CDR3 DNA reads as TGTGCCAGCTCACCGTCGGGGGGCATGGGTAATGAAAAACTGTTTTTT. The chain has TRBV18 and TRBJ1-4; maybe TRBD1 (6 bases). The CDR3 consists of 16 residues. The V end was cut by 3 bases, the J end by 4 bases, with 15 bases between. Germline V gene sequence: CDR1 KGHSH, CDR2 LQKENI.